The rows below give T cell receptor beta chains drawn from one sample of a study of Graves' ophthalmopathy and Graves' hyperthyroidism. TCRdb recomputed calls from the multiplex PCR reads with MiXCR, one row per CDR3 protein. In the table there are over 500,000 distinct CDR3 sequences, 20% to 25% of which are singletons. The source material was peripheral blood. The origin of the receptors is a young woman with stable Graves' hyperthyroidism. Some clones in this sample may be carry-over from other donors' samples. The conserved cysteine and the conserved F or W are not part of the CDR3 here.

J	V	CDR3
TRBJ2-7	TRBV20-1	SAGRLGEQY
TRBJ2-7	TRBV28	ASSNRAVLACEQY
TRBJ2-4	TRBV7-9	ASSLEGRGAKNIQY
TRBJ1-3	TRBV3-1	ASSHSRTISSGNTIY
TRBJ1-6	TRBV7-3	ASSFGADRSSYNSPLH
TRBJ1-2	TRBV4-1	ASSQDPSSYGYT
TRBJ2-2	TRBV6-1	ASSPRVGIGTGELF
TRBJ2-7	TRBV6-1	ASSLTDRGSIYEQY
TRBJ2-2	TRBV30	ACISLANTGELF
TRBJ2-5	TRBV7-2	ASSFRLGETQY
TRBJ2-5	TRBV6-5	ASSSPSGKETQY
TRBJ1-1	TRBV12-3/TRBV12-4	ASTPGGVGTEAF
TRBJ1-6	TRBV12-3/TRBV12-4	ASSLAQLGSPLH
TRBJ1-5	TRBV4-1	ASSQTTGGRQPQH
TRBJ1-3	TRBV7-2	AKKTAESSGNTIY
TRBJ2-7	TRBV28	ASSLIQGVRSEQY
TRBJ2-5	TRBV5-1	ASSLGTSLHQETKY
TRBJ1-3	TRBV18	ASSPPVGRSGNTIY
TRBJ1-1	TRBV5-1	ASSLVSQNTEAF
TRBJ1-5	TRBV6-1	ASRRDNGNQPQH
TRBJ1-2	TRBV3-1	ASSQGPFNYGYT
TRBJ1-1	TRBV4-1	ASSWGRTNTEAF
TRBJ1-2	TRBV12-5	ASGLVTPVGDYGYT
TRBJ2-7	TRBV10-3	AISKGTGGPYEQY
TRBJ2-2	TRBV11-2	ASRDLDRGNTGELF
TRBJ2-7	TRBV6-1	ASSESPGRWSYEQY
TRBJ2-2	TRBV12-3/TRBV12-4	TSSLGGPGELF
TRBJ1-1	TRBV13	ASSRKILVGLAEAF
TRBJ2-2	TRBV28	ASSLGGGVTGELF
TRBJ2-5	TRBV20-1	SARRQLKWTQY
TRBJ2-7	TRBV30	AWSGTGSTYEQY
TRBJ2-2	TRBV19	ATPRRAGNTGELF
TRBJ1-5	TRBV20-1	SARDRYGQPLSNQPQH
TRBJ1-1	TRBV5-5	ASSLVSRKPEAF
TRBJ2-5	TRBV11-2	ASSRAYGNAETQY
TRBJ2-7	TRBV15	ATSSQFWDQDEQY
TRBJ2-6	TRBV28	ASSSHSGRDSGANVLT
TRBJ1-2	TRBV2	ASSVSGPYGYT
TRBJ1-2	TRBV4-3	ASSQDWPGGPGGYGYT
TRBJ1-2	TRBV25-1	ASSESTATYGYT
TRBJ2-5	TRBV19	ASSISATEGETQY
TRBJ2-7	TRBV11-2	ASSLGPSGLPDSYEQY
TRBJ1-3	TRBV19	ASSSDRDSGNTIY
TRBJ2-2	TRBV12-3/TRBV12-4	ASTPGTSGGLGTGELF
TRBJ2-3	TRBV11-2	ASSLGGRSTDTQY
TRBJ1-1	TRBV19	ASRLNLGTVARRNTEAF
TRBJ1-6	TRBV6-5	ASGSGTGNPYNSPLH
TRBJ2-5	TRBV4-1	ASSQTGAETQY
TRBJ1-5	TRBV6-1	ASRSDRVINQPQH
TRBJ1-1	TRBV27	ASTTGGTEAF
TRBJ2-7	TRBV20-1	SAIAGSDYEQY
TRBJ1-1	TRBV20-1	SARAPGSTEAF
TRBJ1-1	TRBV15	ATSRDLSGTGINTEAF
TRBJ1-1	TRBV2	ASKDSWPNMNTEAF
TRBJ1-1	TRBV30	AWSGTTLGQDHTEAF
TRBJ2-5	TRBV27	ASSWTSGKQETQY
TRBJ1-5	TRBV6-1	ASKRTDYSNQPQH